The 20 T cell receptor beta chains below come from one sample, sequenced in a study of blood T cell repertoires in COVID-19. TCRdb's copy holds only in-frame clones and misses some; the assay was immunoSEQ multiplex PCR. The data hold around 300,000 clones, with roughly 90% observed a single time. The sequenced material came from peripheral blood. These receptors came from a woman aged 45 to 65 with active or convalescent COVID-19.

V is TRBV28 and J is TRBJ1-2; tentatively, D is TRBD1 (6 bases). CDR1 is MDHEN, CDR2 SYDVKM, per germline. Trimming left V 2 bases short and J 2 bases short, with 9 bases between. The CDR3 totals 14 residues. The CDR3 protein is CASSLVQGNYGYTF. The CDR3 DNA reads TGTGCCAGCAGTTTAGTTCAGGGGAACTATGGCTACACCTTC.

This CDR3 is CAWSVLGSGQYF. DNA for the CDR3: TGTGCCTGGAGTGTACTGGGCTCCGGGCAGTACTTC. This chain uses TRBV30 with TRBJ2-7; no reliable D call. CDR3 length: 12 residues. Germline loops: CDR1 GTSNPN, CDR2 SVGIG (reference sequence). V lost 0 bases and J lost 9, with 12 bases in between.

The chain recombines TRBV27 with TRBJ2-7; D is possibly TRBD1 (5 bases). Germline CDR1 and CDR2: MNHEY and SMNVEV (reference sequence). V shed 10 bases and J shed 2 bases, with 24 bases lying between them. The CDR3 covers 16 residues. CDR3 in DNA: TGTGCCACCTTTTCAACCCCATGGACACCTACCTACGAGCAGTACTTC. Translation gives CATFSTPWTPTYEQYF.

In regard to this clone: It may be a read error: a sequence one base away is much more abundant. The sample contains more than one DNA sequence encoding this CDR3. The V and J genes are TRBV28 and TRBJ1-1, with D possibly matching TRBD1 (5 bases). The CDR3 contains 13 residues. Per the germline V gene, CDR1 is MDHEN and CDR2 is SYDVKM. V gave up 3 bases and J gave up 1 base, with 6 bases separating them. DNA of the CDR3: TGTGCCAGCAGTTTGCAGGGGAACACTGAAGCTTTCTTT. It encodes CASSLQGNTEAFF.

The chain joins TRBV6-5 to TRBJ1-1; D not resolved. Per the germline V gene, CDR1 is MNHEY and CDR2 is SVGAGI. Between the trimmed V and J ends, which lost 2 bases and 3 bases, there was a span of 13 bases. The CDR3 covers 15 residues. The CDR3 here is CASSYLPGKDTEAFF. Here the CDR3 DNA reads TGTGCCAGCAGTTACCTTCCCGGGAAGGACACTGAAGCTTTCTTT.

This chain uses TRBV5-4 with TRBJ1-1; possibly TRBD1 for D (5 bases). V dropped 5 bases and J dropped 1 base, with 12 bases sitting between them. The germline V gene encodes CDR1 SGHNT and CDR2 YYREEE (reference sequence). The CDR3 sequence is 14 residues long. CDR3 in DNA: TGTGCCAGCAGATTAGGACACTCGAACACTGAAGCTTTCTTT. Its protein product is CASRLGHSNTEAFF.

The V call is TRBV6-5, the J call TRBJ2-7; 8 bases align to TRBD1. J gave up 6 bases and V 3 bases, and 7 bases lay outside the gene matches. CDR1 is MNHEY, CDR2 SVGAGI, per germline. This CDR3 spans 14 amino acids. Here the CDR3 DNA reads TGTGCCAGCAGTTATTTGGGACAGGATGCCGAGCAGTACTTC. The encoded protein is CASSYLGQDAEQYF.

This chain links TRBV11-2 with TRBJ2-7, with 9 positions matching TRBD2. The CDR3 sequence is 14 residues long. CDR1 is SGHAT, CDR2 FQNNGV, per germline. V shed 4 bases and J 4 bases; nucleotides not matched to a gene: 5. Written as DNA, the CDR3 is TGTGCCAGCAGCTATACTAGCGGGCGGTACGAGCAGTACTTC. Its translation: CASSYTSGRYEQYF.

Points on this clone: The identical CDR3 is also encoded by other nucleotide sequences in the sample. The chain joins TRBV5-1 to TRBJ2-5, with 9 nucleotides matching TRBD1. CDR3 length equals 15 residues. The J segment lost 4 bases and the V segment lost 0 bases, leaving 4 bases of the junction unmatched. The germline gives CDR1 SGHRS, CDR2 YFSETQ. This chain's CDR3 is CASSLVQGAGETQYF. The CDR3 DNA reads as TGCGCCAGCAGCTTGGTACAGGGGGCTGGAGAGACCCAGTACTTC.

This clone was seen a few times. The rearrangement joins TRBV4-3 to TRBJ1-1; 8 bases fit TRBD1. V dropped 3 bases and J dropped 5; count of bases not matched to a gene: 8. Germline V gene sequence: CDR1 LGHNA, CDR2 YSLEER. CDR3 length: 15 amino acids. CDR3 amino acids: CASSQEPTGGTEAFF. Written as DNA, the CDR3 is TGCGCCAGCAGCCAGGAACCTACAGGGGGTACTGAAGCTTTCTTT.

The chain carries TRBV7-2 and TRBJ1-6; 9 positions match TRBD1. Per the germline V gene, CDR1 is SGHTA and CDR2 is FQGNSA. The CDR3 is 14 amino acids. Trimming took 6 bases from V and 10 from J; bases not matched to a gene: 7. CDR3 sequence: CASRTGTGNSPLHF. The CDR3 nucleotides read TGTGCCAGCAGAACCGGGACAGGGAACTCACCCCTCCACTTT.

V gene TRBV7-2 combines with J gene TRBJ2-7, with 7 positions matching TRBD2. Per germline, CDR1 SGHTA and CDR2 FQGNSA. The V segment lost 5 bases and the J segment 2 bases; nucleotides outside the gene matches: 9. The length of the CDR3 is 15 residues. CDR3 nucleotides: TGTGCCAGCAGCCAAGTAGCGGGTCCAGCCTACGAGCAGTACTTC. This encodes CASSQVAGPAYEQYF.

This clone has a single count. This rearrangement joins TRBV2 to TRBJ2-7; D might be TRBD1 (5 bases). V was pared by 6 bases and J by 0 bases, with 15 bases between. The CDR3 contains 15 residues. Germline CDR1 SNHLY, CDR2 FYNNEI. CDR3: CASSSYRSDSYEQYF. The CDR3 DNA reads TGTGCCAGCAGCTCGTACAGGTCTGACTCCTACGAGCAGTACTTC.

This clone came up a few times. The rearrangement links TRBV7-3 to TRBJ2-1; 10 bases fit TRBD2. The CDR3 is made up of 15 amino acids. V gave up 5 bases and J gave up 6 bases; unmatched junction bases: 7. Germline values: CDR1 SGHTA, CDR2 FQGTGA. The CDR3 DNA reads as TGTGCCAGCAGCCCCATAGCGGGAGGATCCAATGAGCAGTTCTTC. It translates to CASSPIAGGSNEQFF.

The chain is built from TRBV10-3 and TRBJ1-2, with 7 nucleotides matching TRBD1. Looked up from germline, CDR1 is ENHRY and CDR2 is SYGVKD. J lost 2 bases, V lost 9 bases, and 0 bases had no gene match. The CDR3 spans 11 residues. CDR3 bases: TGTGCCATGGGACAGAACTATGGCTACACCTTC. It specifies CAMGQNYGYTF.

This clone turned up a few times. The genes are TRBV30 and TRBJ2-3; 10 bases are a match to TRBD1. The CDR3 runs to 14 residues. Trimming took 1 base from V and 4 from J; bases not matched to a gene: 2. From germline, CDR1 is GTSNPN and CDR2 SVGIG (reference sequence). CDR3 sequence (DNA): TGTGCCTGGAGTGGGGACAGGGGTTCAGATACGCAGTATTTT. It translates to CAWSGDRGSDTQYF.

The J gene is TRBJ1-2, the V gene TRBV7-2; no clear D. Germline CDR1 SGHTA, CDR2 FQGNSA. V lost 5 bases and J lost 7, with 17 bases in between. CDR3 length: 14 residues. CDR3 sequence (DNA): TGTGCCAGCAGCCGCGGGCCTCAGGAGGGTGGCTACACCTTC. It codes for CASSRGPQEGGYTF.

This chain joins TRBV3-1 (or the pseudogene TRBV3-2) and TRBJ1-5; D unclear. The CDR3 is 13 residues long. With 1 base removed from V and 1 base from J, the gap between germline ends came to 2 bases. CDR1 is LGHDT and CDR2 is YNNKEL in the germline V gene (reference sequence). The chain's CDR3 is CASSQVSNQPQHF. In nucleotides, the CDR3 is TGTGCCAGCAGCCAAGTAAGCAATCAGCCCCAGCATTTT.

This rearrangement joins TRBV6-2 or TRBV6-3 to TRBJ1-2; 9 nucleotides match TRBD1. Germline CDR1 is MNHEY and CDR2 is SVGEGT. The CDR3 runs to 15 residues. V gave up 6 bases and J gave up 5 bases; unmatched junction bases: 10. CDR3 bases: TGTGCCAGCAGCTTACAGGGGGCGCCGGGGTATGGCTACACCTTC. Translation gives CASSLQGAPGYGYTF.

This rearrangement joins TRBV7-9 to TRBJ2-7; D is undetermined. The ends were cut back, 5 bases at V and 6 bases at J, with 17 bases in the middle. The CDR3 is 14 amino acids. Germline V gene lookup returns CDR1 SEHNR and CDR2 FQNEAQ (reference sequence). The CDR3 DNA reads TGTGCCAGCAGCCCCCCGGAGCCAAAGCGCGAGCAGTACTTC. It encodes CASSPPEPKREQYF.